The 2 T cell receptor beta chains given below trace back to one sample, sequenced in a study of OX40 agonist ivuxolimab in advanced cancers. Sequencing was performed with immunoSEQ multiplex PCR; in TCRdb, only in-frame clones are kept and a portion is missing. The sample includes approximately 70,000 clones, 80% to 85% of them seen just once. The material sequenced was CD4+ or CD8+ T cells sorted from blood, taken in a trial of the OX40 agonist ivuxolimab. The receptor set was obtained from an adult with an advanced solid tumor such as melanoma, head and neck, liver or kidney cancer.

CDR3 in amino acids: CASGGQVMGNIQYF. The CDR3 DNA reads TGTGCCAGCGGTGGGCAAGTCATGGGGAACATTCAGTACTTC. The chain has TRBV2 and TRBJ2-4; no firm D call. This CDR3 comprises 14 residues. The V and J ends lost 8 bases and 7 bases respectively, with 18 bases between them. Germline V CDR1 and CDR2: SNHLY, FYNNEI.

A note on this clone: The sample carries other DNA sequences with the same CDR3. The V gene is TRBV6-6, the J gene TRBJ1-5, with 9 bases aligning to TRBD1. The J segment lost 4 bases and the V segment lost 8 bases, leaving 6 bases of the junction unmatched. Germline CDR1 MNHNY, CDR2 SVGAGI (reference sequence). The CDR3 spans 14 residues. CDR3 nucleotide sequence: TGTGCCAGCCGATCCGGGACAGGGAATCAGCCCCAGCATTTT. This translates into CASRSGTGNQPQHF.